This entry features one T cell receptor (beta chain) sequence. Its target is not known. The CDR3 is 15 amino acids. The germline gives CDR1 SGHRS, CDR2 YFSETQ. Deletions cut 1 base from V and 1 base from J, with 11 bases between. Libraries were prepared by immunoSEQ multiplex PCR; TCRdb keeps only in-frame clonotypes and omits some of them. The data hold around 70,000 clones, with roughly 87% observed a single time. The data were obtained in a study of OX40 agonist ivuxolimab in advanced cancers. Notes on the study in general: Blood T cells, both CD4+ and CD8+, expanded clonally by week 6 at 0.1 to 3.0 mg/kg.

The sequence came from an adult with an advanced solid tumor such as melanoma, head and neck, liver or kidney cancer. The specimen was CD4+ or CD8+ T cells sorted from blood, collected in a trial of the OX40 agonist ivuxolimab. The chain combines TRBV5-1 with TRBJ1-2; D might be TRBD1 (6 bases). The CDR3, as DNA: TGCGCCAGCAGCTTGAGCAGGGGAAATAACTATGGCTACACCTTC. Translating it yields CASSLSRGNNYGYTF.